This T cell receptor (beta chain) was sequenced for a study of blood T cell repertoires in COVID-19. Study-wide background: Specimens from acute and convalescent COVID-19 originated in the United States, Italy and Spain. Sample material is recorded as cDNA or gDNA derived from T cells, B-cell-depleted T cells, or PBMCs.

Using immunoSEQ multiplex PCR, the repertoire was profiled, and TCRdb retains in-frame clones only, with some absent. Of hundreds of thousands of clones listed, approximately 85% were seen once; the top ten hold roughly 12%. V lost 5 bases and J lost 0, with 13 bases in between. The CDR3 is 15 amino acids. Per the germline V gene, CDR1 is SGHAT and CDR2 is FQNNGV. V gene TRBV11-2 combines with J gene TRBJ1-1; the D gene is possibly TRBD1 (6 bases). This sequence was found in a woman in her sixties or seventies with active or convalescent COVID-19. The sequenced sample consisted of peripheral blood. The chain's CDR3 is CASSPHRDLNTEAFF. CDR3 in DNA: TGTGCCAGCAGCCCACACAGGGACCTGAACACTGAAGCTTTCTTT.